Below, one TCR beta chain is given with its context. The data were taken from a study of beta chain features in type 1 diabetes. The sequenced template was cDNA made from the entire isolated RNA. Only in-frame clones appear in the TCRdb table, and some are missing; sequencing was by immunoSEQ multiplex PCR. The sample lists around 310,000 clones, 8% to 13% occurring once. CDR1 and CDR2 (germline): SGHRS, YFSETQ. Trimming removed 4 bases from V and 4 bases from J; junction bases left unmatched: 5. This CDR3 spans 14 amino acids. The TCR originated in a woman in her 30s in good health. The chain employs TRBV5-1 and TRBJ2-3; 8 bases are shared with TRBD2. Sample: naive CD4+ T cells from blood. Here the CDR3 DNA reads TGCGCCAGCAGCCTGGGACTAGAAGCAGATACGCAGTATTTT. Its protein product is CASSLGLEADTQYF. The variable domain in full, completed from reference TRBV5-1 and TRBJ2-3, reads KAGVTQTPRYLIKTRGQQVTLSCSPISGHRSVSWYQQTPGQGLQFLFEYFSETQRNKGNFPGRFSGRQFSNSRSEMNVSTLELGDSALYLCASSLGLEADTQYFGPGTRLTVL.